The T cell receptor (beta chain) under discussion was sequenced for a study of identical twins. This clonotype was counted a few times. TCRdb ran MiXCR on the 5' RACE reads and lists one entry per CDR3 protein. Seen here are hundreds of thousands of distinct CDR3 sequences, approximately 13% observed once, and the top ten hold around 1.6%. CDR3 length: 19 amino acids. CDR1 and CDR2 from the germline V gene are SGHTA and FQGTGA. The V segment lost 0 bases and the J segment 2 bases; nucleotides outside the gene matches: 12. These data are also associated with another study on yellow fever vaccine responses in identical twins.

The material sequenced was PBMCs. The chain links TRBV7-3 to TRBJ2-3, with TRBD2 identical over 9 bases. This TCR was recovered from a woman aged 18 to 35 in good health. CDR3 region: CASSLTRGVSGRPTDTQYF. The DNA of the CDR3 is TGTGCCAGCAGCTTAACCCGGGGGGTTAGCGGGAGACCCACAGATACGCAGTATTTT.